Following are 14 T cell receptor beta chains from one sample sequenced in a study of blood T cell repertoires in COVID-19. TCRdb's copy holds only in-frame clones and misses some; the assay was immunoSEQ multiplex PCR. The profile shows 140,000 to 150,000 clones, roughly 80% of them singletons. Material for sequencing was PBMCs or T cells enriched from blood (not recorded which). These receptors came from a woman aged 35 to 49 who had recovered from COVID-19.

This chain joins TRBV5-4 and TRBJ1-2, with 7 bases matching TRBD1. The CDR3 has 15 amino acids. V dropped 0 bases and J dropped 3; count of bases not matched to a gene: 5. Germline V gene sequence: CDR1 SGHNT, CDR2 YYREEE (reference sequence). The CDR3 here is CASSLVGGLDYGYTF. The DNA for the CDR3 is TGTGCCAGCAGCTTGGTAGGGGGCCTAGACTATGGCTACACCTTC.

This chain connects TRBV19 to TRBJ2-7; D possibly corresponds to TRBD2 (5 bases). This CDR3 is 14 amino acids long. V gave up 3 bases and J gave up 1 base, with 10 bases separating them. Germline loops: CDR1 LNHDA, CDR2 SQIVND (reference sequence). This CDR3 is CASSIGVGSYEQYF. The CDR3 DNA sequence: TGTGCCAGTAGTATCGGGGTAGGATCCTACGAGCAGTACTTC.

This chain uses TRBV19 with TRBJ2-3; 10 bases map to TRBD2. Per the germline V gene, CDR1 is LNHDA and CDR2 is SQIVND (reference sequence). Unmatched junction bases numbered 9, after V lost 7 bases and J lost 2 bases. The CDR3 is 16 residues long. The CDR3 sequence is CASTDYGLAATDTQYF. CDR3 DNA sequence: TGTGCCAGTACCGACTACGGACTAGCGGCCACAGATACGCAGTATTTT.

The rearrangement uses TRBV3-1 (or the pseudogene TRBV3-2) and TRBJ2-1, with 7 bases that match TRBD2. CDR1 LGHDT and CDR2 YNNKEL come from the germline V gene (reference sequence). There are 12 residues in the CDR3. With 4 bases clipped from V and 16 bases from J, the junction kept 10 bases outside the gene matches. Here the CDR3 DNA reads TGTGCCAGCAGCCCCCGTCGAGGACTAGAATTCTTC. Encoded protein: CASSPRRGLEFF.

This clone was counted only a few times. The gene calls are TRBV6-5 and TRBJ2-1; 12 bases align to TRBD2. Per germline, CDR1 MNHEY and CDR2 SVGAGI. The CDR3 totals 15 residues. J gave up 9 bases and V 7 bases, and 10 bases lay outside the gene matches. CDR3 DNA: TGTGCCAGCACCCCGGGAGGACTAGCGGGATGTGAGCAGTTCTTC. This encodes CASTPGGLAGCEQFF.

The V call is TRBV7-3, the J call TRBJ2-7, with D possibly matching TRBD1 (6 bases). The CDR3 spans 15 residues. The V end was cut by 3 bases, the J end by 4 bases, with 16 bases between. CDR1 SGHTA and CDR2 FQGTGA come from the germline V gene. The chain's CDR3 is CASSFLDKRGYEQYF. The CDR3 DNA is TGTGCCAGCAGCTTCCTCGATAAAAGGGGGTACGAGCAGTACTTC. Combining the CDR3 with reference TRBV7-3 and TRBJ2-7 gives the whole variable domain GAGVSQTPSNKVTEKGKYVELRCDPISGHTALYWYRQSLGQGPEFLIYFQGTGAADDSGLPNDRFFAVRPEGSVSTLKIQRTERGDSAVYLCASSFLDKRGYEQYFGPGTRLTVT.

V is TRBV7-2 and J is TRBJ1-5; 8 bases fit TRBD1. Germline V gives CDR1 SGHTA, CDR2 FQGNSA. This CDR3 is 13 amino acids long. Germline trimming cut 6 bases from V and 3 bases from J; bases unmatched to any gene: 1. CDR3 bases: TGTGCCAGCAGGGGACAGGTCAATCAGCCCCAGCATTTT. Amino acid sequence: CASRGQVNQPQHF. The whole variable domain, filled in from reference TRBV7-2 and TRBJ1-5, reads GAGVSQSPSNKVTEKGKDVELRCDPISGHTALYWYRQSLGQGLEFLIYFQGNSAPDKSGLPSDRFSAERTGGSVSTLTIQRTQQEDSAVYLCASRGQVNQPQHFGDGTRLSIL.

The chain uses TRBV29-1 and TRBJ1-2, with D hard to call. Between the trimmed V and J ends, which lost 6 bases and 6 bases, there was a span of 11 bases. The CDR3 totals 11 residues. Germline V lookup: CDR1 SQVTM, CDR2 ANQGSEA. DNA for the CDR3: TGCAGCGTCGCGCTCGGAGATGGCTACACCTTC. Its translation: CSVALGDGYTF.

This sequence joins TRBV6-5 and TRBJ1-5; TRBD1 aligns across 7 bases. Germline CDR1 MNHEY, CDR2 SVGAGI. CDR3 length: 15 amino acids. The trim removed 6 bases at V and 0 bases at J, leaving 5 bases unmatched. The CDR3 reads CASRRGQYSNQPQHF. The CDR3 DNA sequence: TGTGCCAGCAGGCGGGGACAGTATAGCAATCAGCCCCAGCATTTT.

This clone has just one count. V usage is TRBV19 and J usage is TRBJ2-1; tentative D call: TRBD2 (6 bases). Germline CDR1 reads LNHDA; CDR2 reads SQIVND (reference sequence). The V and J ends lost 3 bases and 8 bases respectively, with 11 bases between them. This CDR3 has 13 amino acids. The CDR3 nucleotides are TGTGCCAGTAGTATCATGCGGGGCGATGAGCAGTTCTTC. This encodes CASSIMRGDEQFF. The complete variable domain, with remaining parts taken from reference TRBV19 and TRBJ2-1, reads DGGITQSPKYLFRKEGQNVTLSCEQNLNHDAMYWYRQDPGQGLRLIYYSQIVNDFQKGDIAEGYSVSREKKESFPLTVTSAQKNPTAFYLCASSIMRGDEQFFGPGTRLTVL.

The chain combines TRBV29-1 with TRBJ2-2; a weak D match, TRBD1 (5 bases). This CDR3 contains 12 residues. In germline, CDR1 is SQVTM, CDR2 ANQGSEA. Trimming stripped 7 bases from V and 2 bases from J, with 8 bases between. The CDR3 coding sequence is TGCAGCGGCAGGGTTAACACCGGGGAGCTGTTTTTT. It yields the protein CSGRVNTGELFF.

The V call is TRBV7-3, the J call TRBJ2-2; D is possibly TRBD2 (6 bases). The CDR3 is 15 amino acids. With 5 bases removed from V and 2 bases from J, the gap between germline ends came to 12 bases. Germline values: CDR1 SGHTA, CDR2 FQGTGA. The CDR3 region has the DNA TGTGCCAGCAGCCTCCCGGGACTCAACACCGGGGAGCTGTTTTTT. It yields the protein CASSLPGLNTGELFF.

The sample holds a few counts of this clone. J is TRBJ1-3 and V is TRBV5-1; 9 positions match TRBD1. Germline V CDR1 and CDR2: SGHRS, YFSETQ. The J segment lost 4 bases and the V segment lost 1 base, leaving 6 bases of the junction unmatched. This CDR3 comprises 16 residues. CDR3 residues: CASSLTGGISGNTIYF. The CDR3 nucleotides read TGCGCCAGCAGCTTGACAGGGGGCATTTCGGGAAACACCATATATTTT.

V and J are TRBV5-1 and TRBJ1-6; 7 positions agree with TRBD1. This CDR3 contains 16 residues. CDR1 and CDR2 from the germline V gene are SGHRS and YFSETQ. The junction had 10 bases not matched to a gene; V was cut back by 4 bases and J by 6 bases. CDR3: CASSLTPGQANSPLHF. Written as DNA, the CDR3 is TGCGCCAGCAGCCTTACCCCAGGACAGGCTAATTCACCCCTCCACTTT.